The present T cell receptor (beta chain) was sequenced within a study of T-cell reconstitution after alpha-beta-depleted transplantation in children. TCRbeta library construction was performed incorporating unique molecular identifiers. TCRdb recomputed calls from the PCR reads with MiXCR, one row per CDR3 protein. The sample has 490,000 or so distinct CDR3 sequences, around 13% seen once; the top ten hold less than 6.5%. The CDR3 totals 15 residues. Germline V gives CDR1 SEHNR, CDR2 FQNEAQ (reference sequence). The V and J ends lost 4 bases and 4 bases respectively, with 16 bases between them. Sequencing was performed on PBMCs from the stem cell graft donor, taken from the stem cell graft. The chain links TRBV7-9 to TRBJ1-2; D might be TRBD1 (5 bases). This receptor was obtained from a human donor who donated a stem cell graft to a child with combined immunodeficiency. The CDR3 region is CASSSLGVEGYGYTF. DNA of the CDR3: TGTGCCAGCAGCTCCCTGGGGGTAGAAGGCTATGGCTACACCTTC.